One sample yielded the 19 T cell receptor beta chains listed below, sequenced in a study of T-cell memory formation after mild COVID-19. One entry per CDR3 protein results from TCRdb running MiXCR on the 5' RACE reads. This table holds hundreds of thousands of distinct CDR3 sequences, around 8% found once. The source material was PBMCs or a T cell subset sorted from them (not recorded which). All receptors derive from a man younger than 35 who had mild COVID-19 (a few samples of this study predate the infection). Cell type and time point are not known.

This clonotype was recorded a few times. This chain connects TRBV9 to TRBJ1-1, with D unclear. V lost 4 bases and J 4 bases, leaving 14 bases between the germline ends. This CDR3 has 14 residues. From germline, CDR1 is SGDLS and CDR2 YYNGEE. CDR3 coding DNA: TGTGCCAGCAGCCCACAAAGGAGGACCACTGAAGCTTTCTTT. The encoded protein is CASSPQRRTTEAFF.

This rearrangement joins TRBV29-1 to TRBJ2-3, with D possibly being TRBD1 (5 bases). The CDR3 totals 13 residues. Germline CDR1 SQVTM, CDR2 ANQGSEA. Trimming cost V 3 bases and J 0 bases, with 7 bases left between them. The CDR3 nucleotides are TGCAGCGTTGATCGACAGAGCACAGATACGCAGTATTTT. This codes for CSVDRQSTDTQYF.

This clonotype has ten or more counts. The chain uses TRBV6-4 and TRBJ1-1; weak D call: TRBD1 (5 bases). The CDR3 extends over 16 amino acids. CDR1 is MRHNA and CDR2 is SNTAGT in the germline V gene. V dropped 3 bases and J dropped 6 bases, with 20 bases sitting between them. The CDR3 sequence is CASSEGEGAGHAEAFF. The CDR3 coding sequence is TGTGCCAGCAGTGAAGGAGAAGGGGCCGGGCACGCTGAAGCTTTCTTT.

V gene TRBV3-1 combines with J gene TRBJ1-6; no clear D. CDR1 and CDR2 from the germline V gene are LGHDT and YNNKEL (reference sequence). The V gene lost 1 base and the J gene lost 15 bases, with 10 bases spanning the gap. The CDR3 extends over 12 amino acids. The DNA for the CDR3 is TGTGCCAGCAGCCAAGCTTTGGACTTCCTCCACTTT. Residues: CASSQALDFLHF.

The chain is built from TRBV6-6 and TRBJ2-3; a weak D match, TRBD2 (6 bases). The V and J ends lost 6 bases and 2 bases respectively, with 18 bases between them. The CDR3 is 16 residues long. Germline values: CDR1 MNHNY, CDR2 SVGAGI (reference sequence). In DNA form, the CDR3 reads TGTGCCAGCAGCCCCTTGGCGGGACCTTCCACAGATACGCAGTATTTT. This codes for CASSPLAGPSTDTQYF.

This clonotype has only a few counts. The chain is built from TRBV6-5 and TRBJ1-4; D gene unclear. Trimming removed 2 bases at V and 7 bases at J, with 8 bases between. Germline V lookup: CDR1 MNHEY, CDR2 SVGAGI. This CDR3 contains 13 residues. CDR3 sequence: CASSYTLGEKLFF. CDR3 DNA sequence: TGTGCCAGCAGTTACACCTTGGGTGAAAAACTGTTTTTT.

This chain links TRBV5-5 with TRBJ1-2, with a possible D match to TRBD1 (5 bases). This CDR3 has 14 residues. Germline assignment: CDR1 SGHKS and CDR2 YYEKEE (reference sequence). V was pared by 6 bases and J by 4 bases, with 16 bases between. The CDR3 coding sequence is TGTGCCAGCACCACCCGGGACCAGAGCTATGGCTACACCTTC. Amino acids: CASTTRDQSYGYTF.

This clonotype turned up a few times. This rearrangement joins TRBV4-1 to TRBJ2-7; 7 positions match TRBD1. The germline gives CDR1 MGHRA, CDR2 YSYEKL. The CDR3 runs 14 residues. Losses at the gene ends were 3 bases for V and 2 bases for J; bases not matched to a gene: 4. The CDR3 reads CASSHVGTAYEQYF. CDR3 coding DNA: TGCGCCAGCAGCCACGTAGGGACAGCCTACGAGCAGTACTTC.

The chain employs TRBV4-3 and TRBJ1-4; D uncertain. This CDR3 is 15 amino acids long. V was trimmed by 0 bases and J by 2 bases, leaving 7 bases between them. Germline V gene data show CDR1 as LGHNA and CDR2 as YSLEER. In DNA form, the CDR3 reads TGCGCCAGCAGCCAAGAATATAGGACTAATGAAAAACTGTTTTTT. Residues: CASSQEYRTNEKLFF.

The table lists this clonotype with a few counts. The chain recombines TRBV6-6 with TRBJ2-3; TRBD2 aligns across 12 bases. V shed 3 bases and J 4 bases; nucleotides not matched to a gene: 2. CDR3 size: 15 residues. Germline CDR1 and CDR2: MNHNY and SVGAGI (reference sequence). As DNA, the CDR3 is TGTGCCAGCAGTTATCCTAGCGGGGGGGCAGATACGCAGTATTTT. Protein: CASSYPSGGADTQYF.

The J gene is TRBJ1-5, the V gene TRBV20-1; tentative D call: TRBD1 (5 bases). Trimming took off 3 bases at V and 6 bases at J, with 15 bases between the two ends. Germline V CDR1 and CDR2: DFQATT, SNEGSKA (reference sequence). The CDR3 is made up of 14 amino acids. Here the CDR3 reads CSASFGGSGQPQHF. The CDR3 bases are TGCAGTGCTAGTTTTGGGGGATCGGGTCAGCCCCAGCATTTT.

The sample holds many counts of this clonotype. This chain connects TRBV10-3 to TRBJ2-7; unclear D gene. This CDR3 comprises 13 residues. CDR1 and CDR2 (germline): ENHRY, SYGVKD. V was clipped by 2 bases and J by 5 bases, with 10 bases between them. Written as DNA, the CDR3 is TGTGCCATCAGTGAGACTGGGAACCACGAGCAGTACGTC. Its translation: CAISETGNHEQYV.

This clonotype appeared a few times. This chain joins TRBV5-6 and TRBJ2-6; D might be TRBD1 (5 bases). The V end lost 6 bases, the J end lost 2 bases, and 24 bases lay between the germline ends. The CDR3 sequence is 19 residues long. The germline V gene has CDR1 SGHDT and CDR2 YYEEEE. CDR3 protein: CASTARKGSGPAGANVLTF. CDR3 nucleotide sequence: TGTGCCAGCACCGCCCGTAAGGGGTCCGGGCCAGCTGGGGCCAACGTCCTGACTTTC.

V is TRBV11-1 and J is TRBJ2-7; a possible D gene is TRBD1 (5 bases). The germline CDR1 and CDR2 sequences are SGHAT and FQDESV (reference sequence). Deletions cut 3 bases from V and 4 bases from J, with 10 bases between. The CDR3 consists of 13 residues. The CDR3 is CASSFQGGYEQYV. For the CDR3, the DNA is TGTGCCAGCAGCTTCCAGGGTGGGTACGAGCAGTACGTC.

The chain carries TRBV7-2 and TRBJ2-4, with TRBD2 matching over 8 bases. With 5 bases clipped from V and 3 bases from J, the junction kept 3 bases outside the gene matches. The CDR3 spans 14 residues. The V gene's germline CDR1 is SGHTA and CDR2 FQGNSA. This CDR3 reads CASSPGGRKNIQYF. CDR3 DNA: TGTGCCAGCAGCCCGGGGGGGCGCAAAAACATTCAGTACTTC.

CDR3 sequence (DNA): TGCGCCAGCAGCCAAGAATTCCCCAGGGCTTTCGGGGAGCAGTTCTTC. The encoded protein is CASSQEFPRAFGEQFF. This chain uses TRBV4-3 with TRBJ2-1, with a possible D match to TRBD1 (5 bases). Germline CDR1 LGHNA, CDR2 YSLEER. This CDR3 is 16 amino acids long. V was shortened by 0 bases and J by 10 bases, with 19 bases between the two germline ends.

This chain connects TRBV7-8 to TRBJ2-3; D possibly matches TRBD1 or TRBD2 (6 bases each). V dropped 0 bases and J dropped 7 bases, with 20 bases sitting between them. Per the germline V gene, CDR1 is SGHVS and CDR2 is FQNEAQ. The CDR3 length is 17 residues. CDR3 nucleotides: TGTGCCAGCAGCTTAGCCAGAGGGGGGCGGATCTTACATACGCAGTATTTT. Amino acid sequence: CASSLARGGRILHTQYF.

The chain recombines TRBV5-1 with TRBJ2-3, with D perhaps matching TRBD1 or TRBD2 (5 bases each). CDR1 is SGHRS and CDR2 is YFSETQ in the germline V gene. Trimming removed 0 bases from V and 2 bases from J, with 10 bases in between. This CDR3 has 15 residues. The CDR3: CASSLVGPPTDTQYF. CDR3 DNA sequence: TGCGCCAGCAGCTTGGTGGGACCACCCACAGATACGCAGTATTTT.

The chain links TRBV10-3 to TRBJ2-6; D may correspond to TRBD1 or TRBD2 (5 bases each). Germline V gene lookup returns CDR1 ENHRY and CDR2 SYGVKD. The CDR3 spans 16 residues. The ends were cut back, 5 bases at V and 0 bases at J, with 11 bases in the middle. CDR3 in amino acids: CAISRDPDSGANVLTF. The CDR3 DNA sequence: TGTGCCATCAGTCGGGACCCAGACTCTGGGGCCAACGTCCTGACTTTC.